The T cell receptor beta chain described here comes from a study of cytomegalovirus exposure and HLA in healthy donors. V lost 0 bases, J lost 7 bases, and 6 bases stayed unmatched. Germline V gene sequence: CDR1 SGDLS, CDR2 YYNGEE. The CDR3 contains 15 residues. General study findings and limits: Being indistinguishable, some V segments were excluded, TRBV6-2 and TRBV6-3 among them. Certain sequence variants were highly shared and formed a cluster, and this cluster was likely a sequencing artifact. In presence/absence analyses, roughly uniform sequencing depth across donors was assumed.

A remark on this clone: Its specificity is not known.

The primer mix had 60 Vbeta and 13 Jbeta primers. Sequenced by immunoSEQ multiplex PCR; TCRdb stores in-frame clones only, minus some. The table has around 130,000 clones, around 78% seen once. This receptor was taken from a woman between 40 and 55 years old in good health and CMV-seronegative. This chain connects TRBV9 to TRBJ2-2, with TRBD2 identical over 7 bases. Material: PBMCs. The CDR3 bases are TGTGCCAGCAGCGTAGCTGGGAGGGCCGGCGGGGAGCTGTTTTTT. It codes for CASSVAGRAGGELFF.